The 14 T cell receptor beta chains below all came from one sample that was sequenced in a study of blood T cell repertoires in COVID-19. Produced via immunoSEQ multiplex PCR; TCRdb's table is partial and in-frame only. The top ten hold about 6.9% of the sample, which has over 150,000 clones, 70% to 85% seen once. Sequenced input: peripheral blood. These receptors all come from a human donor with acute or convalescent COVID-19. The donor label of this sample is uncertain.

The CDR3 DNA follows: TGTGCCAGCGGGGACGGGAGCTCCTACAATGAGCAGTTCTTC. The encoded protein is CASGDGSSYNEQFF. The chain recombines TRBV28 with TRBJ2-1; possibly TRBD2 for D (6 bases). Germline V gene sequence: CDR1 MDHEN, CDR2 SYDVKM. Between the trimmed V and J ends, which lost 8 bases and 0 bases, there was a span of 11 bases. The CDR3 is 14 amino acids.

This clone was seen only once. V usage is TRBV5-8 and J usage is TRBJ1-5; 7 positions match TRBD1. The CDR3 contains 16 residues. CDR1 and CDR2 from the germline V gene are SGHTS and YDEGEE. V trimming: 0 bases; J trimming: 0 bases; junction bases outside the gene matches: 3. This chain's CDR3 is CASSLVGTASNQPQHF. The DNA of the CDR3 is TGTGCCAGCAGCTTGGTAGGGACAGCTAGCAATCAGCCCCAGCATTTT. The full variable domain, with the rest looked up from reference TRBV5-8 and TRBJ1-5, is EAGVTQSPTHLIKTRGQQATLRCSPISGHTSVYWYQQALGLGLQFLLWYDEGEERNRGNFPPRFSGRQFPNYSSELNVNALELEDSALYLCASSLVGTASNQPQHFGDGTRLSIL.

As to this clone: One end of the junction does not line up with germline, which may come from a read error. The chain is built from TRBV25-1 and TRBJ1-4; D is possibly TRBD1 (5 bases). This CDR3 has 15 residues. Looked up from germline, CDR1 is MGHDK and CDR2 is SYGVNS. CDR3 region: CASSESLGGNEKLFF. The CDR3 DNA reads TGTGCCAGCAGTGAATCGCTCGGGGGGAATGAGAAACTGTTTTTT.

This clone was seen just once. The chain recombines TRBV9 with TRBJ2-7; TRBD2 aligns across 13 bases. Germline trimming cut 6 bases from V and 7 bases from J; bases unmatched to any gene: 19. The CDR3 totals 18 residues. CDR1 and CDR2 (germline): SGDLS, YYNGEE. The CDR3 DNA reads TGTGCCAGCACCCCCGGGACTAGCGGGAACGTTCCTTCTTCGGAGCAGTACTTC. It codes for CASTPGTSGNVPSSEQYF.

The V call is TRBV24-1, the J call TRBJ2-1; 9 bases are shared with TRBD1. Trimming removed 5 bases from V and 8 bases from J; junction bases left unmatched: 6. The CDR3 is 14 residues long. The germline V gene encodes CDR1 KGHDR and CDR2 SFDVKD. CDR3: CATSGTGDDYEQFF. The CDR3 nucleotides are TGTGCCACCAGTGGGACAGGGGACGATTATGAGCAGTTCTTC.

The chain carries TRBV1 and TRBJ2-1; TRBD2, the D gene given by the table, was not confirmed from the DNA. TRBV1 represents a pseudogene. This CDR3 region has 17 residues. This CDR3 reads CTSSPGTSGKGHNEQFF. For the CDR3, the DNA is TGCACCAGCAGCCCCGGGACTAGCGGGAAGGGTCACAATGAGCAGTTCTTC.

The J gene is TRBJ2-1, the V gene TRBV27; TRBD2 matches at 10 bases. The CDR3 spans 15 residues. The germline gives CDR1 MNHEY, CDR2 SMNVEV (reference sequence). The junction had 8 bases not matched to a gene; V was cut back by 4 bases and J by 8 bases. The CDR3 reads CASSSPTSGLDEQFF. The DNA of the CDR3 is TGTGCCAGCAGTTCCCCGACTAGCGGGCTCGATGAGCAGTTCTTC.

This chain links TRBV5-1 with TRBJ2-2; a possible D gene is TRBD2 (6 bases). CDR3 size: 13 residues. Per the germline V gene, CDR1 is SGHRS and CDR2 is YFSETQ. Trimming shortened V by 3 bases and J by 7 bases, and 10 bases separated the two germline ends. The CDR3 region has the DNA TGCGCCAGCAGCTGGGGGGTGATCGGGGAGCTGTTTTTT. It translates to CASSWGVIGELFF.

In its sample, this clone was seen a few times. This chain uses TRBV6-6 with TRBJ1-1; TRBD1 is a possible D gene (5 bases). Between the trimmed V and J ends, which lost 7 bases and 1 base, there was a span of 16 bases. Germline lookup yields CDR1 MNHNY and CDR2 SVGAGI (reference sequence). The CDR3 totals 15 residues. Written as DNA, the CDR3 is TGTGCCAGCACCCCGGAGGGACCGTGGAACACTGAAGCTTTCTTT. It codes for CASTPEGPWNTEAFF.

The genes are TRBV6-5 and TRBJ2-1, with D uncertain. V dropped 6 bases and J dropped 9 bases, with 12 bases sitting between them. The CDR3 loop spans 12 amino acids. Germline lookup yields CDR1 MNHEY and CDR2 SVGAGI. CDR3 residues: CASSLNIGEQFF. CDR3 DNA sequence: TGTGCCAGCAGCCTTAATATCGGTGAGCAGTTCTTC.

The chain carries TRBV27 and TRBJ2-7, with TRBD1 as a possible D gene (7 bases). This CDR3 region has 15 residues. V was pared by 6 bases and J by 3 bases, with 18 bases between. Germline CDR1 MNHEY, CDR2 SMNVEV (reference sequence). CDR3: CASSDQGGPLYEQYF. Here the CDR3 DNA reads TGTGCCAGCAGCGATCAGGGGGGCCCCCTCTACGAGCAGTACTTC.

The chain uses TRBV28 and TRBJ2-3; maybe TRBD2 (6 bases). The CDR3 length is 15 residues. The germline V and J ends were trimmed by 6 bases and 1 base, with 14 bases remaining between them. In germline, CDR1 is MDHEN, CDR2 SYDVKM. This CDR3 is CASSPPGSRTDTQYF. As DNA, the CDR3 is TGTGCCAGCAGCCCTCCCGGGAGTCGCACAGATACGCAGTATTTT.

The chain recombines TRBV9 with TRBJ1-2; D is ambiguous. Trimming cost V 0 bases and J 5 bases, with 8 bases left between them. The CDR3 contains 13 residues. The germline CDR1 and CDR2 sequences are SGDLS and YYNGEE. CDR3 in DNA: TGTGCCAGCAGCGTAGACAGTGATTATGGCTACACCTTC. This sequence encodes CASSVDSDYGYTF.

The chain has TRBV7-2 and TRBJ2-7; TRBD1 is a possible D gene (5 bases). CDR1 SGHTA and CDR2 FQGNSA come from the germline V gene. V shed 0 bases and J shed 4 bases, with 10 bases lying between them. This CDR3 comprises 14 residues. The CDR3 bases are TGTGCCAGCAGCTTAGCCACAGGTCCTTACGAGCAGTACTTC. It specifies CASSLATGPYEQYF.